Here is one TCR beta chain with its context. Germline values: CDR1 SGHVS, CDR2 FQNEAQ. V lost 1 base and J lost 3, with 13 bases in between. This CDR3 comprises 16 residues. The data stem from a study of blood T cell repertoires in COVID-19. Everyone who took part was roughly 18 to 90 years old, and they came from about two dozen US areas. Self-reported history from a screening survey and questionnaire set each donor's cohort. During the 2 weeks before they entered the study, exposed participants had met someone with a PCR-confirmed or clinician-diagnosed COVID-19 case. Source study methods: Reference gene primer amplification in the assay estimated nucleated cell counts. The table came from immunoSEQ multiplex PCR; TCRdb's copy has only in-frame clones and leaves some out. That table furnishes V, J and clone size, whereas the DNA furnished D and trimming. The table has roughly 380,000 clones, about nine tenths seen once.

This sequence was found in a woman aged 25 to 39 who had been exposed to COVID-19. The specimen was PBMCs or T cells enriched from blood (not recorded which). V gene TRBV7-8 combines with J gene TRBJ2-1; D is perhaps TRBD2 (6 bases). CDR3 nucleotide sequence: TGTGCCAGCAGCTTAGGGAGGGGAACTAGCTACAATGAGCAGTTCTTC. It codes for CASSLGRGTSYNEQFF. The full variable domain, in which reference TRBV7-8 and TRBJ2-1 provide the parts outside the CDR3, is GAGVSQSPRYKVAKRGQDVALRCDPISGHVSLFWYQQALGQGPEFLTYFQNEAQLDKSGLPSDRFFAERPEGSVSTLKIQRTQQEDSAVYLCASSLGRGTSYNEQFFGPGTRLTVL.